This TCR beta chain was recovered during a study of shared clonotypes between healthy human individuals. Study information: The cohort had a couple of women and three men, ages 18 to 49.

Trimming took off 5 bases at V and 6 bases at J, with 5 bases between the two ends. This CDR3 is built from 12 residues. Germline CDR1 SGHAT, CDR2 FQNNGV. General study points: Clonotypes shared by all four donors outscored non-shared clonotypes in generation probability.

Concerning this clone: Its target is unknown.

Samples underwent the assay at deep level. Here immunoSEQ multiplex PCR was the method, and the copy in TCRdb shows in-frame clones only, minus some. The table lists about 800,000 clones, 95% to 97% of them singletons. The naive CD8 subset, CD45RO-negative cells positively selected for CCR7, excluded terminally differentiated effector memory CD45RA+ cells. Source material: naive CD8+ T cells sorted from blood. The V and J genes are TRBV11-2 and TRBJ2-6; no reliable D call. This clonotype was sampled from a man younger than 45 in good health. DNA for the CDR3: TGTGCCAGCAGCGGGCAGGCCAACGTCCTGACTTTC. This codes for CASSGQANVLTF.